Below, 31 T cell receptor beta chains from the same sample are listed, as sequenced in a study of read filtering for tumor transcriptome and immune sequencing. Molecular barcoded adaptors covering alpha/delta and beta/gamma chains were used on roughly 370 ng RNA. TCRdb recomputed calls from the reads with MiXCR, one row per CDR3 protein. The sample includes 8,500 to 9,500 distinct CDR3 sequences, 15% to 20% of them seen just once. Source material: a population of CD138-negative cells sorted from bone marrow. The receptors come from a donor over 35 with multiple myeloma.

The table lists this clonotype with a few counts. The chain recombines TRBV2 with TRBJ2-1; 9 positions agree with TRBD2. Germline trimming cut 9 bases from V and 7 bases from J; bases unmatched to any gene: 10. The germline V gene has CDR1 SNHLY and CDR2 FYNNEI. The CDR3 covers 14 residues. CDR3 in DNA: TGTGCCAGAGGCCTTAGCGGGAGTAGGAATGAGCAGTTCTTC. Its translation: CARGLSGSRNEQFF.

This clonotype was picked up many times. The chain carries TRBV3-1 and TRBJ2-5; D gene ambiguous. Trimming cost V 4 bases and J 0 bases, with 3 bases left between them. The germline V gene has CDR1 LGHDT and CDR2 YNNKEL (reference sequence). The length of the CDR3 is 12 residues. CDR3 amino acids: CASSLNQETQYF. DNA of the CDR3: TGTGCCAGCAGCCTAAACCAAGAGACCCAGTACTTC.

This clonotype was recorded at least ten times. Here the CDR3 reads CASSLYGRASAGELFF. Here the CDR3 DNA reads TGTGCCAGCAGCTTATACGGTCGGGCAAGCGCCGGGGAGCTGTTTTTT. V usage is TRBV7-9 and J usage is TRBJ2-2; D is uncertain. CDR3 length: 16 residues. Germline V CDR1 and CDR2: SEHNR, FQNEAQ (reference sequence). Trimming shortened V by 2 bases and J by 6 bases, and 16 bases separated the two germline ends.

A few counts support this clonotype. The chain uses TRBV7-2 and TRBJ2-7; no clear D. This CDR3 contains 14 residues. Germline V gene data show CDR1 as SGHTA and CDR2 as FQGNSA. Trimming cost V 5 bases and J 3 bases, with 14 bases left between them. The CDR3 nucleotides read TGTGCCAGCAGCCCAGCCCGACTGGTCTACGAGCAGTACTTC. Translating it yields CASSPARLVYEQYF.

This clonotype turned up a few times. J is TRBJ1-3 and V is TRBV5-6; tentatively, D is TRBD1 (5 bases). In germline, CDR1 is SGHDT, CDR2 YYEEEE. This CDR3 comprises 14 residues. The V and J ends lost 0 bases and 5 bases respectively, with 9 bases between them. The CDR3 is CASSLGAGRNTIYF. CDR3 sequence (DNA): TGTGCCAGCAGCTTGGGGGCAGGGCGAAACACCATATATTTT.

The chain couples TRBV9 to TRBJ2-3, with TRBD2 matching over 12 bases. Trimming took 0 bases from V and 4 from J; bases not matched to a gene: 3. The germline gives CDR1 SGDLS, CDR2 YYNGEE. The CDR3 totals 16 residues. The CDR3 region has the DNA TGTGCCAGCAGCGTAGGGGCTAGCGGGGGGGCAGATACGCAGTATTTT. The encoded protein is CASSVGASGGADTQYF.

This clonotype qualifies as medium-sized. V usage is TRBV5-1 and J usage is TRBJ2-1; TRBD1 is a possible D gene (7 bases). Germline CDR1 is SGHRS and CDR2 is YFSETQ. The CDR3 spans 20 residues. Trimming cost V 3 bases and J 1 base, with 26 bases left between them. Written as DNA, the CDR3 is TGCGCCAGCAGCTCCTTTAGACAGGGCCCGGGGGCACGGTCCTACAATGAGCAGTTCTTC. Translation: CASSSFRQGPGARSYNEQFF.

This clonotype has ten or more counts. CDR3 in amino acids: CASSLYDTQYF. CDR3 sequence (DNA): TGTGCCAGCAGCTTATATGATACGCAGTATTTT. The rearrangement joins TRBV7-8 to TRBJ2-3, with D uncertain. This CDR3 is built from 11 residues. CDR1 and CDR2 from the germline V gene are SGHVS and FQNEAQ. Trimming cost V 2 bases and J 6 bases, with 3 bases left between them.

The table lists this clonotype with many counts. The DNA of the CDR3 is TGTGCCAGCAGCCAAGGGGGAGAGCTTCAGTATTTT. Protein product: CASSQGGELQYF. The chain carries TRBV3-1 and TRBJ2-3, with D tentatively TRBD2 (5 bases). V was pared by 1 base and J by 12 bases, with 11 bases between. In germline, CDR1 is LGHDT, CDR2 YNNKEL (reference sequence). This CDR3 spans 12 amino acids.

In its sample, this clonotype was seen many times. The chain uses TRBV12-3 or TRBV12-4 and TRBJ2-1; 9 positions match TRBD1. The CDR3 sequence is 15 residues long. Trimming took 5 bases from V and 6 from J; bases not matched to a gene: 8. The CDR3, as DNA: TGTGCCAGCAGTCAACAGGGGGCAAGGATCAATGAGCAGTTCTTC. Amino acids: CASSQQGARINEQFF.

This clonotype was counted many times. The chain employs TRBV14 and TRBJ2-3; 10 bases agree with TRBD2. The CDR3 sequence is 15 residues long. With V trimmed by 4 bases and J by 8 bases, 9 bases remained unmatched. Germline values: CDR1 SGHDN, CDR2 FVKESK. The CDR3 protein is CASSPTAGGIGTQYF. As DNA, the CDR3 is TGTGCCAGCAGCCCCACAGCGGGAGGGATTGGTACGCAGTATTTT.

In regard to this clonotype: With a far larger clone one base away, a read error is the likely cause. The DNA for the CDR3 is TGTGCCAGCAGTGAAGAAGCGGGAGCCTACAATGAGCAGCTCTTC. Its protein product is CASSEEAGAYNEQLF. The V and J genes are TRBV6-2 or TRBV6-3 and TRBJ2-1; TRBD2 matches 8 bases. CDR3 length: 15 residues. The germline gives CDR1 MNHEY, CDR2 SVGEGT.

In this sample, this clonotype turned up many times. This chain joins TRBV7-4 and TRBJ2-1; D not resolved. The CDR3 is 13 residues long. V was pared by 4 bases and J by 8 bases, with 12 bases between. From germline, CDR1 is SGHVT and CDR2 SQSDAQ. CDR3: CASSSHLGDEQFF. In DNA, the CDR3 is TGTGCCAGCAGCTCCCATTTGGGCGATGAGCAGTTCTTC.

This clonotype is labeled large. The chain links TRBV7-2 to TRBJ2-1; 10 bases line up with TRBD2. Germline V gene sequence: CDR1 SGHTA, CDR2 FQGNSA. J gave up 6 bases and V 7 bases, and 9 bases lay outside the gene matches. There are 15 residues in the CDR3. CDR3 nucleotide sequence: TGTGCCAGCATACGAGAGCGGGGGGGCAGCAATGAGCAGTTCTTC. This sequence encodes CASIRERGGSNEQFF.

The gene calls are TRBV10-3 and TRBJ2-3, with 15 bases fitting TRBD2. The CDR3 runs to 18 residues. Germline CDR1 is ENHRY and CDR2 is SYGVKD. The CDR3 region has the DNA TGTGCTACCAGTGACGGGACTAGCGGGAGGTCTAGCACAGATACGCAGTATTTT. It is translated as CATSDGTSGRSSTDTQYF.

The chain has TRBV29-1 and TRBJ1-4; D is unclear. The CDR3 is 12 amino acids. Germline lookup yields CDR1 SQVTM and CDR2 ANQGSEA. V dropped 3 bases and J dropped 11 bases, with 13 bases sitting between them. The CDR3 protein is CSVDLLGEKLFF. DNA of the CDR3: TGCAGCGTTGATCTACTTGGTGAGAAACTGTTTTTT.

This clonotype has just one count. It is likely a read error: a sequence one base away is far more abundant. The rearrangement joins TRBV12-3 or TRBV12-4 to TRBJ1-6, with a tentative D call TRBD1 (5 bases). CDR3 length: 11 residues. The CDR3 DNA reads TGTGCCAGCAGTTCGGGGACGACGGCTCTCTTT. Residues: CASSSGTTALF.

This clonotype was counted a few times. A much larger clone lies a single base off, so this may be a read error. This chain joins TRBV11-1 and TRBJ2-5; 8 positions match TRBD1. The CDR3 is 15 amino acids. Germline loops: CDR1 SGHAT, CDR2 FQDESV (reference sequence). After removal of 0 bases from V and 4 bases from J, the junction contained 4 bases not matched to a gene. CDR3 in amino acids: CASSLAATGAETQYF. The DNA for the CDR3 is TGTGCCAGCAGCTTAGCGGCGACAGGGGCAGAGACCCAGTACTTC.

This clonotype was detected only a few times. Given a far larger clone just one base away, this is likely a sequencing read error. The rearrangement links TRBV3-1 to TRBJ1-4; D ambiguous. The J call could be wrong; TRBJ1-5 is a better fit for the DNA end. Germline V gene sequence: CDR1 LGHDT, CDR2 YNNKEL (reference sequence). The CDR3 is 15 residues long. The DNA for the CDR3 is TGTGCCAGCAGCCAAGATCCGGACTTGTCAGATACGCAGCATTTT. The encoded protein is CASSQDPDLSDTQHF.

The gene calls are TRBV28 and TRBJ2-5; 14 bases are a match to TRBD2. The CDR3 has 15 amino acids. Germline assignment: CDR1 MDHEN and CDR2 SYDVKM. Trimming removed 6 bases from V and 6 bases from J; junction bases left unmatched: 6. The CDR3 loop is CASSPTSGGGKTQYF. Here the CDR3 DNA reads TGTGCCAGCAGCCCGACTAGCGGGGGGGGAAAGACCCAGTACTTC.

This clonotype was detected many times. J is TRBJ1-3 and V is TRBV11-2, with D unclear. This CDR3 contains 15 residues. Per germline, CDR1 SGHAT and CDR2 FQNNGV. The ends were cut back, 4 bases at V and 3 bases at J, with 13 bases in the middle. CDR3 in DNA: TGTGCCAGCAGCTCCTCAAGTGGAAGTGGAAACACCATATATTTT. Protein product: CASSSSSGSGNTIYF.

This clonotype was observed many times. The V and J genes are TRBV3-1 and TRBJ2-3; TRBD1 matches 9 bases. CDR1 is LGHDT, CDR2 YNNKEL, per germline (reference sequence). There are 15 residues in the CDR3. J lost 4 bases, V lost 5 bases, and 7 bases had no gene match. The CDR3 DNA reads as TGTGCCAGCAGCTGGACAGGGGTGGTAGCAGATACGCAGTATTTT. This encodes CASSWTGVVADTQYF.

This clonotype was counted ten times or more. The CDR3 nucleotides are TGTGCCAGCAGTGAAGCGCGCGACCATGAGCAGTACTTC. Protein product: CASSEARDHEQYF. The J gene is TRBJ2-7, the V gene TRBV2; D not resolved. CDR1 and CDR2 (germline): SNHLY, FYNNEI. The CDR3 runs to 13 residues. V was cut by 0 bases and J by 7 bases, with 10 bases left in between.

Concerning this clonotype: This likely stems from a read error, as it lies one base from a far larger clone. This chain uses TRBV11-3 with TRBJ1-2, with D hard to call. The CDR3 runs to 15 residues. The germline gives CDR1 SGHNT, CDR2 YENEEA. Here the CDR3 DNA reads TGTGCCAGCAGCCCAGACTTGGACGGCTTGTTCGGCTGCACCTTC. It codes for CASSPDLDGLFGCTF.

The table lists this clonotype with many counts. The junction departs from the called germline gene at one end, perhaps through a read error. CDR3 sequence reads: CASIGSDQPQHF. DNA of the CDR3: TGTGCCAGCATCGGTAGCGATCAGCCCCAGCATTTT. The chain joins TRBV12-3 or TRBV12-4 to TRBJ1-5; D ambiguous. The CDR3 is 12 residues long.

This clonotype was recorded a few times. No conserved phenylalanine or tryptophan ends this CDR3, so it is likely a read error. It is unclear where the CDR3 begins or ends on the DNA, so no DNA is shown, and the CDR3 is as TCRdb lists it. The J gene is TRBJ2-1, the V gene TRBV7-9; TRBD1 was called by the table and not checked on the DNA. The CDR3 spans 14 amino acids, including both terminal residues. Germline V lookup: CDR1 SEHNR, CDR2 FQNEAQ (reference sequence). The CDR3 protein is CASRLRGERDEQLY.

This clonotype was observed a few times. The chain employs TRBV5-1 and TRBJ2-6, with D tentatively TRBD1 or TRBD2 (7 bases each). V lost 3 bases, J lost 4 bases, and 14 bases lay in between. CDR1 is SGHRS, CDR2 YFSETQ, per germline. The CDR3 consists of 16 residues. CDR3 in DNA: TGCGCCAGCAGCTCAGGGGGGGCAGGCGGGGCCAACGTCCTGACTTTC. As protein: CASSSGGAGGANVLTF.

This clonotype was seen repeatedly, ten times or more. The V gene is TRBV6-6, the J gene TRBJ1-2; D is unclear. In germline, CDR1 is MNHNY, CDR2 SVGAGI (reference sequence). The CDR3 runs 13 residues. V dropped 5 bases and J dropped 2 bases, with 9 bases sitting between them. The CDR3 nucleotides read TGTGCCAGCAGTGCACACCCGAACTATGGCTACACCTTC. Protein product: CASSAHPNYGYTF.

Worth noting for this clonotype: The junction shows a germline mismatch at one end, possibly a read error. This chain connects TRBV20-1 to TRBJ1-1; 7 nucleotides align to TRBD1. The CDR3 totals 17 residues. Per germline, CDR1 DFQATT and CDR2 SNEGSKA (reference sequence). In nucleotides, the CDR3 is TGCAGTGCCAGAGATCGGCAGGGGGAGTCCGTGAACACTAAAGCTTTCTTT. Translation gives CSARDRQGESVNTKAFF.

This clonotype was counted many times. The V gene is TRBV12-3 or TRBV12-4, the J gene TRBJ2-5; a weak D match, TRBD2 (5 bases). Trimming pared 2 bases from V and 5 bases from J, leaving 15 bases between. This CDR3 is 15 amino acids long. The CDR3 region is CASSLNGGPHETQYF. CDR3 bases: TGTGCCAGCAGTTTAAATGGAGGCCCCCACGAGACCCAGTACTTC.

This clonotype has a count of ten or more. A read error is possible here, since a much larger clone lies one base away. The V gene is TRBV11-2, the J gene TRBJ1-6; the D is unclear. CDR3 length: 11 amino acids. Germline values: CDR1 SGHAT, CDR2 FQNNGV. The CDR3 here is CASSISSPRHF. The CDR3 DNA is TGTGCCAGCAGCATATCTTCACCCCGCCACTTT.